This TCR beta chain comes out of a study of shared clonotypes between healthy human individuals. The germline V gene has CDR1 SEHNR and CDR2 FQNEAQ (reference sequence). This CDR3 has 13 amino acids. The V end was cut by 2 bases, the J end by 7 bases, with 9 bases between. Note on this clone: The antigen remains undetermined. Distinct nucleotide sequences in the sample also encode this CDR3.

Assay used: immunoSEQ multiplex PCR; TCRdb lists only in-frame clones, some missing. The sample includes 2,500,000 or so clones, about 92% seen only once; the top ten take around 0.14%. The study, taken as a whole, reports: The generation probabilities recorded for non-shared clonotypes fell below those of clonotypes shared by all four donors. Memory subsets generally showed lower estimated richness than naive subsets. Limited genetic and exposure-history diversity came from having few donors.

Material for sequencing was naive CD4+ T cells sorted from blood. Subset defined: CD45RA+ positively selected. The receptor was derived from a man aged 18 to 29 in good health. This chain uses TRBV7-9 with TRBJ2-1; D not resolved. The CDR3 sequence is CASSLSGGNEQFF. Here the CDR3 DNA reads TGTGCCAGCAGCTTATCAGGCGGTAATGAGCAGTTCTTC.